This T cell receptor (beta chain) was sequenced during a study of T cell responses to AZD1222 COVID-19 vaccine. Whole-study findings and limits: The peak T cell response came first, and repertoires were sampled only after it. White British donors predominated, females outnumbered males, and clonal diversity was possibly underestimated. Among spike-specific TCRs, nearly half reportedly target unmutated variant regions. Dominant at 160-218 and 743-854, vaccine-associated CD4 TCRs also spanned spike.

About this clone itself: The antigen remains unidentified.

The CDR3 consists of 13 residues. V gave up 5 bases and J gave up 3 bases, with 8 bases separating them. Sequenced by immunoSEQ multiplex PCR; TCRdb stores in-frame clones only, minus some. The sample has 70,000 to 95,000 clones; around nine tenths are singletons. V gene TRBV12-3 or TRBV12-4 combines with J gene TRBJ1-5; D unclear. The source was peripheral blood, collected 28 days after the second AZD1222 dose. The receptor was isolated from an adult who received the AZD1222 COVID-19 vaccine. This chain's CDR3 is CASSITFNQPQHF. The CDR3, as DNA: TGTGCCAGCAGTATTACTTTCAATCAGCCCCAGCATTTT.